This T cell receptor (beta chain) was retrieved from a study of siplizumab effects on memory and regulatory T cells. V dropped 2 bases and J dropped 3 bases, with 17 bases sitting between them. The CDR3 contains 17 residues. Germline values: CDR1 SNHLY, CDR2 FYNNEI. Kept together in coculture, the mixed lymphocyte reaction cells spent more than five days at 37°C. Measured with immunoSEQ multiplex PCR; TCRdb has only the in-frame clones, and not every one. The sample includes 9,900 or so clones, around 46% of them seen just once. Concerning this clone itself: What it binds is not known.

The V and J genes are TRBV2 and TRBJ1-5, with a weak D call TRBD1 (6 bases). This sequence originates from a human donor in good health; the cells came from an allogeneic mixed lymphocyte reaction. Input material: CFSE-low (dividing) CD4+ T cells sorted from an allogeneic mixed lymphocyte reaction. The CDR3 region is CASSENDRSPPNQPQHF. The CDR3 DNA reads as TGTGCCAGCAGTGAAAACGACAGGTCGCCGCCCAATCAGCCCCAGCATTTT.